This T cell receptor beta chain was retrieved from a study of blood T cell repertoires in COVID-19. Per the original methods: Amplification with reference gene primers provided the estimates of nucleated cell counts. Sequencing was performed with immunoSEQ multiplex PCR; in TCRdb, only in-frame clones are kept and a portion is missing. V and J calls plus clone size are reproduced from that table; the DNA served to infer D and trimming. The sample yields roughly 420,000 clones, approximately 88% seen once. Participants came from under 30 US areas, aged about 18 to 90 years. Cohort placement rested on clinical history that participants reported themselves. V lost 1 base and J 2 bases, leaving 9 bases between the germline ends. The CDR3 is 15 residues long. CDR1 and CDR2 from the germline V gene are SGHKS and YYEKEE (reference sequence).

The TCR was taken from a woman younger than 45 with acute COVID-19. The rearrangement uses TRBV5-5 and TRBJ2-2; tentatively, D is TRBD1 (5 bases). Sequenced material: PBMCs or T cells enriched from blood (not recorded which). CDR3 in amino acids: CASSLWTLNTGELFF. The CDR3 DNA is TGTGCCAGCAGCTTGTGGACACTCAACACCGGGGAGCTGTTTTTT.